In its sample, the clone carrying this T cell receptor (beta chain) was seen many times. RNA transcripts served as the template for amplifying TCR beta CDR3 regions. In the first-round RT-PCR of the TCR CDR3, the HTBI primer set was used. TCRdb re-called the multiplex PCR reads through MiXCR, storing one row per CDR3 protein. The sample contains around 580,000 distinct CDR3 sequences, around 45% of which appear only once. This record belongs to a study of T cells in Graves' hyperthyroidism and ophthalmopathy. Germline values: CDR1 MNHEY, CDR2 SVGAGI. This CDR3 has 14 residues. V was pared by 2 bases and J by 1 base, with 8 bases between.

The rearrangement joins TRBV6-5 to TRBJ1-1, with no clear D. The sequence was collected from a young woman with Graves' hyperthyroidism. The sequenced material came from peripheral blood or thyroid tissue (not recorded which). This chain's CDR3 is CASSYPPPNTEAFF. CDR3 DNA: TGTGCCAGCAGTTACCCACCACCGAACACTGAAGCTTTCTTT.